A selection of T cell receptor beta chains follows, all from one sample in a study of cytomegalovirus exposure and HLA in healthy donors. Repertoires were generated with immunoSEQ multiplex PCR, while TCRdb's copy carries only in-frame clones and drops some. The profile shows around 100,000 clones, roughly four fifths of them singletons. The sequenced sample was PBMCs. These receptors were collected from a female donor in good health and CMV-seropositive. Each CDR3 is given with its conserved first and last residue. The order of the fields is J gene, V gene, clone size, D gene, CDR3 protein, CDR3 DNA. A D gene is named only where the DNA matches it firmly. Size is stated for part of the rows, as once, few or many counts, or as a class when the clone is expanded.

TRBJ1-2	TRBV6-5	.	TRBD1	CASSRQGRDGYTF	TGTGCCAGCAGTCGACAGGGCCGAGATGGCTACACCTTC
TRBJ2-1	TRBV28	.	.	CASRGGTGYNEQFF	TGTGCCAGCAGGGGAGGGACAGGCTACAATGAGCAGTTCTTC
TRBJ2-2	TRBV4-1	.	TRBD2	CASSQELAGNTGELFF	TGCGCCAGCAGCCAAGAACTAGCGGGGAACACCGGGGAGCTGTTTTTT
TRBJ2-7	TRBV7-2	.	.	CASSLVPGDEQYF	TGTGCCAGCAGCTTAGTACCAGGCGACGAGCAGTACTTC
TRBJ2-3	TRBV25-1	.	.	CASSISTDTQYF	TGTGCCAGCAGCATTAGCACAGATACGCAGTATTTT
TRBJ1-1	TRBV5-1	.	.	CASSLTANTEAFF	TGCGCCAGCAGCTTGACAGCGAACACTGAAGCTTTCTTT
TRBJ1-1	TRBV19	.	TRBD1	CATLDRASNTEAFF	TGTGCCACCCTAGACAGGGCCAGCAACACTGAAGCTTTCTTT
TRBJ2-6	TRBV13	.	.	CASSFPDRTSSGANVLTF	TGTGCCAGCAGCTTTCCCGACAGGACGAGCTCTGGGGCCAACGTCCTGACTTTC
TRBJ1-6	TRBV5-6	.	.	CASSLLPAQNSPLHF	TGTGCCAGCAGCTTGTTACCCGCTCAGAATTCACCCCTCCACTTT
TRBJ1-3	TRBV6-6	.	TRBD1	CASRGQLRSGNTIYF	TGTGCCAGCAGGGGACAGCTACGCTCTGGAAACACCATATATTTT
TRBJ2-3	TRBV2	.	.	CASSGTVDIITDTQYF	TGTGCCAGCAGTGGGACAGTGGATATTATCACAGATACGCAGTATTTT
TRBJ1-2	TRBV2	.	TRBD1	CASSEASTGAYYGYTF	TGTGCCAGCAGTGAAGCCAGCACAGGGGCCTACTATGGCTACACCTTC
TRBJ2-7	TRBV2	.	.	CASSLTGDEQYF	TGTGCCAGCAGCTTGACCGGAGACGAGCAGTACTTC
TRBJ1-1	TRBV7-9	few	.	CASSLVTVGDRAFF	TGTGCCAGCAGCTTAGTAACAGTCGGGGATCGAGCTTTCTTT
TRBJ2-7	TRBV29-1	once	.	CSVANSYEQYF	TGCAGCGTTGCCAACTCCTACGAGCAGTACTTC
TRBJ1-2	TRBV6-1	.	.	CASSESPGGLSYGYTF	TGTGCCAGCAGTGAATCTCCAGGAGGGTTGAGCTATGGCTACACCTTC
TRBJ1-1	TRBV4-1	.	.	CASSQDMLSDTEAFF	TGCGCCAGCAGCCAAGACATGTTGAGTGACACTGAAGCTTTCTTT
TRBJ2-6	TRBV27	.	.	CASSLITGSGANVLTF	TGTGCCAGCAGTCTTATAACAGGGTCTGGGGCCAACGTCCTGACTTTC
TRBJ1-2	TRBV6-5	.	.	CASSRGKEGYTF	TGTGCCAGCAGCAGGGGTAAGGAAGGCTACACCTTC
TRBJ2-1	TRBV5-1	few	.	CASSLRGDEQFF	TGCGCCAGCAGCTTAAGGGGCGATGAGCAGTTCTTC
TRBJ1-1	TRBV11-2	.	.	CASSFRVGNTEAFF	TGTGCCAGCAGCTTCAGGGTTGGGAACACTGAAGCTTTCTTT
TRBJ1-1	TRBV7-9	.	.	CASTMGGQNTEAFF	TGTGCCAGCACCATGGGGGGGCAGAACACTGAAGCTTTCTTT
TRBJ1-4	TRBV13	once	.	CASSLTDKRANEKLFF	TGTGCCAGCAGCTTGACAGACAAAAGAGCTAATGAAAAACTGTTTTTT
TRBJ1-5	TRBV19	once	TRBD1	CASSPPRAGGFGNQPQHF	TGTGCCAGTAGTCCCCCAAGGGCAGGGGGGTTTGGCAATCAGCCCCAGCATTTT
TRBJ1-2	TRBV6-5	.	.	CASIDRKNYGYTF	TGTGCCAGCATCGACAGGAAAAACTATGGCTACACCTTC
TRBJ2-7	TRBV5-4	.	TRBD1	CASSFPDRAPYEQYF	TGTGCCAGCAGCTTCCCTGACAGGGCCCCCTACGAGCAGTACTTC
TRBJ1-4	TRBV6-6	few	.	CASSYVRDEKLFF	TGTGCCAGCAGTTACGTCAGGGATGAAAAACTGTTTTTT
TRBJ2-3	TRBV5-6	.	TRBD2	CASSFTSGTDTQYF	TGTGCCAGCAGCTTTACTAGCGGCACAGATACGCAGTATTTT
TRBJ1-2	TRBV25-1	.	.	CASSKLEPYGYTF	TGTGCCAGCAGTAAACTAGAACCCTATGGCTACACCTTC
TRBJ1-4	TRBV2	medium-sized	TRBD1	CASSNRGKLFF	TGTGCCAGCAGTAACAGGGGAAAACTGTTTTTT
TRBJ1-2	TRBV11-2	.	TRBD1	CASSLVSTGLSGCTF	TGTGCCAGCAGCTTAGTATCGACAGGGCTCTCGGGATGCACCTTC
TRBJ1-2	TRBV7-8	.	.	CASSPNRVGYTF	TGTGCCAGCAGCCCCAACAGGGTGGGCTACACCTTC
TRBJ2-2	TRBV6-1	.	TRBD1	CATNPLTGNAGELFF	TGTGCCACCAACCCCCTGACAGGGAATGCCGGGGAGCTGTTTTTT
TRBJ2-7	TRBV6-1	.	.	CASSSDTGHEQYF	TGTGCCAGCAGTTCCGACACTGGGCACGAGCAGTACTTC
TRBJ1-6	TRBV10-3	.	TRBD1	CAISDRGSQGNSPLHF	TGTGCCATCAGTGACCGCGGTTCACAGGGGAATTCACCCCTCCACTTT
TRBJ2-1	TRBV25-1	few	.	CASSDSQANYNEQFF	TGTGCCAGCAGTGACAGCCAGGCTAACTACAATGAGCAGTTCTTC
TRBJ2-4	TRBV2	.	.	CASTMVGLGQNIQYF	TGTGCCAGCACCATGGTGGGGCTAGGCCAAAACATTCAGTACTTC
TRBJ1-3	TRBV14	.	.	CASSPLFGHSGSGNTIYF	TGTGCCAGCAGCCCATTATTCGGACACTCTGGTTCGGGAAACACCATATATTTT
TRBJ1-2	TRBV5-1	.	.	CASSSTGNNYGYTF	TGCGCCAGCAGCTCCACAGGGAATAACTATGGCTACACCTTC
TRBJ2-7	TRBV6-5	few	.	CASSSIGLEQYF	TGTGCCAGCAGTTCCATCGGTCTCGAGCAGTACTTC
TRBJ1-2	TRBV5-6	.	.	CASSLAGGNGYTF	TGTGCCAGCAGCTTGGCGGGGGGGAATGGCTACACCTTC
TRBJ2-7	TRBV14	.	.	CASSQGTVSGHEQYF	TGTGCCAGCAGCCAAGGGACAGTGTCGGGCCACGAGCAGTACTTC
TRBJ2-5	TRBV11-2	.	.	CASSLNYGSGETQYF	TGTGCCAGCAGCTTGAACTATGGATCGGGAGAGACCCAGTACTTC
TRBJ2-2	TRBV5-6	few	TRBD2	CASSAWGRDYTGELFF	TGTGCCAGCAGCGCATGGGGGAGGGATTACACCGGGGAGCTGTTTTTT
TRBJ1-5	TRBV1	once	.	CTSSQRRQGDQPQHF	TGCACCAGCAGCCAGCGCCGACAGGGGGATCAGCCCCAGCATTTT
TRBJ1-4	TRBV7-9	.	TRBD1	CASSKRQGANEKLFF	TGTGCCAGCAGCAAGAGACAGGGGGCTAATGAAAAACTGTTTTTT
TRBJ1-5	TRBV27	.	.	CASAVRVSNQPQHF	TGTGCCAGCGCCGTTCGGGTCAGCAATCAGCCCCAGCATTTT